A selection of T cell receptor beta chains follows, all from one sample in a study of beta chain features in type 1 diabetes. Only in-frame clones appear in the TCRdb table, and some are missing; sequencing was by immunoSEQ multiplex PCR. The repertoire holds 550,000 to 850,000 clones, with around 15% as singletons. Sequencing used naive CD4+ T cells from blood. The receptors were gathered from a man between 18 and 35 years old with type 1 diabetes. Both conserved end residues are part of each CDR3. D genes are given only for firm matches. The size of a clone is reported for some rows only, either as once, few or many, or as a class for expanded clones.

v_call,j_call,clone_size,d_call,cdr3_nt,cdr3_aa
TRBV7-9,TRBJ2-1,-,TRBD1,TGTGCCAGCAGCTTAAAGGGACAGGTCTACAATGAGCAGTTCTTC,CASSLKGQVYNEQFF
TRBV13,TRBJ2-2,few,TRBD1,TGTGCCAGCAGCTTCACAGGGGCCGCCGGGGAGCTGTTTTTT,CASSFTGAAGELFF
TRBV18,TRBJ1-1,few,-,TGTGCCAGCTCACCAGGAACGACTGAAGCTTTCTTT,CASSPGTTEAFF
TRBV6-4,TRBJ1-2,few,TRBD1,TGTGCCAGCAGTCCGACAGGGACCGACTATGGCTACACCTTC,CASSPTGTDYGYTF
TRBV19,TRBJ2-3,-,-,TGTGCCAGTAGTATACTACAGAGCACAGATACGCAGTATTTT,CASSILQSTDTQYF
TRBV9,TRBJ2-7,few,TRBD1,TGTGCCAGCAGCCCCTCTGCGAACAGGGGCGAGCAGTACTTC,CASSPSANRGEQYF
TRBV11-2,TRBJ1-1,few,-,TGTGCCAGCAGCCTGTCCATTGTGCCCACTGAAGCTTTCTTT,CASSLSIVPTEAFF
TRBV6-1,TRBJ1-5,few,TRBD1,TGTGCCAGCAGCTTCGACAGGGTCGGCAATCAGCCCCAGCATTTT,CASSFDRVGNQPQHF
TRBV4-1,TRBJ2-7,-,-,TGCGCCAGCAGCCCAACGGCGGGACTGACTTACGAGCAGTACTTC,CASSPTAGLTYEQYF
TRBV4-1,TRBJ2-2,-,TRBD1,TGCGCCAGCAGCCGAAATTTCGGGACAGGGTCGAACACCGGGGAGCTGTTTTTT,CASSRNFGTGSNTGELFF
TRBV18,TRBJ1-5,-,-,TGTGCCAGCTCTCCGGACAGCAATCAGCCCCAGCATTTT,CASSPDSNQPQHF
TRBV28,TRBJ2-3,-,TRBD2,TGTGCCAGCACTTCTAGCGGGGGGCTCAGCACAGATACGCAGTATTTT,CASTSSGGLSTDTQYF
TRBV4-1,TRBJ1-2,few,-,TGCGCCAGCAGCCAAGAATGGTCGGCGGCCGCCCACTCTGGCTACACCTTC,CASSQEWSAAAHSGYTF
TRBV18,TRBJ2-3,-,-,TGTGCCAGCTCCCCCGGTCCCACAGATACGCAGTATTTT,CASSPGPTDTQYF
TRBV27,TRBJ1-6,-,-,TGTGCCAGCAGTTTATTTAAGGACCTGACAAAGAATTCACCCCTCCACTTT,CASSLFKDLTKNSPLHF
TRBV18,TRBJ1-2,-,-,TGTGCCAGCTCACCCGAGGACGGATCTAACTATGGCTACACCTTC,CASSPEDGSNYGYTF
TRBV29-1,TRBJ1-1,few,-,TGCAGCGTTAGGGACACACTGAACACTGAAGCTTTCTTT,CSVRDTLNTEAFF
TRBV6-1,TRBJ1-6,-,TRBD1,TGTGCCATCAGTGCGGGAGGGACAGAGAATTCACCCCTCCACTTT,CAISAGGTENSPLHF
TRBV29-1,TRBJ2-7,few,-,TGCAGCGTTGCGTTTCCAGGAACCTACGAGCAGTACTTC,CSVAFPGTYEQYF
TRBV29-1,TRBJ2-3,few,TRBD1,TGCAGCGCCTGCCAGGGACAGGGGTGGGCAGATACGCAGTATTTT,CSACQGQGWADTQYF
TRBV27,TRBJ1-1,-,TRBD1,TGTGCCAGCATGGACAGGGGCGTCACTGAAGCTTTCTTT,CASMDRGVTEAFF
TRBV10-3,TRBJ1-1,few,-,TGTGCCGTTTCCGAGGGGTGGGACACTGAAGCTTTCTTT,CAVSEGWDTEAFF
TRBV6-5,TRBJ2-7,few,-,TGTGCCAGCACCCCGACAGGAACCTACGAGCAGTACTTC,CASTPTGTYEQYF
TRBV30,TRBJ1-1,few,-,TGTGCCTGGGGGGGTAAAGGATGGACTGAAGCTTTCTTT,CAWGGKGWTEAFF
TRBV5-1,TRBJ2-3,few,-,TGCGCCAGCAGCTCGGAAAGCACAGATACGCAGTATTTT,CASSSESTDTQYF
TRBV5-7,TRBJ2-1,-,-,TGTGCCAGCAGCCCTTTCTGGGGGTCTGTTGAGGGCAATGAGCAGTTCTTC,CASSPFWGSVEGNEQFF
TRBV6-5,TRBJ2-3,-,TRBD1,TGTGCCAGCAGTTACTCGTTGACAGGGGGCGCAGATACGCAGTATTTT,CASSYSLTGGADTQYF
TRBV29-1,TRBJ2-7,-,-,TGCAGCGTTGGGTCGACAGACTCCTACGAGCAGTACTTC,CSVGSTDSYEQYF
TRBV4-1,TRBJ2-3,-,-,TGCGCCAGCAGCCCCCTGGGGGGGCAGGATACGCAGTATTTT,CASSPLGGQDTQYF
TRBV4-1,TRBJ1-5,-,-,TGCGCCAGCAGCCAAGTATGGCAGGGCCTTAGCAATCAGCCCCAGCATTTT,CASSQVWQGLSNQPQHF
TRBV2,TRBJ2-5,few,-,TGTGCCAGCAGTGAATTTGAGACCCAGTACTTC,CASSEFETQYF
TRBV5-1,TRBJ2-2,few,-,TGCGCCAGCAGCTTGTTCCTCCCCGAAGGCACCGGGGAGCTGTTTTTT,CASSLFLPEGTGELFF
TRBV13,TRBJ2-2,few,-,TGTGCCAGCAGCTCCCGGGACCGTCACACCGGGGAGCTGTTTTTT,CASSSRDRHTGELFF
TRBV4-1,TRBJ1-5,-,-,TGCGCCAGCAGCCAAGATGACAGGTATAGCAATCAGCCCCAGCATTTT,CASSQDDRYSNQPQHF
TRBV29-1,TRBJ1-1,few,-,TGCAGCGTGACCCACCTGGGTTCGGCTGAAGCTTTCTTT,CSVTHLGSAEAFF
TRBV2,TRBJ2-7,few,-,TGTGCCAGCCGGGGCAATGAGCAGTACTTC,CASRGNEQYF
TRBV7-9,TRBJ2-3,-,TRBD2,TGTGCCAGCAGCCCCCCCGGGACTAGCAGCACAGATACGCAGTATTTT,CASSPPGTSSTDTQYF
TRBV30,TRBJ1-3,-,-,TGTGCCTGGAGTGCAAAAGTCTCTGGAAACACCATATATTTT,CAWSAKVSGNTIYF
TRBV5-4,TRBJ1-1,-,TRBD1,TGTGCCAGCAGCCAAATACAGGGGGGGAACACTGAAGCTTTCTTT,CASSQIQGGNTEAFF